A selection of T cell receptor beta chains follows, all from one sample in a study of blood T cell repertoires in COVID-19. The repertoire was sequenced with immunoSEQ multiplex PCR; TCRdb's copy has only in-frame clones and lacks some. The sample includes 160,000 or so clones, about four fifths of them seen just once. Sample: peripheral blood. Receptors originate from a woman older than 75 with acute or convalescent COVID-19. CDR3s include the opening cysteine and the closing phenylalanine or tryptophan. The order of the fields is V gene, J gene, D gene, clone size, CDR3 protein, CDR3 DNA. A D gene is named only where the DNA matches it firmly. Not every row has a clone size; where given, it reads once, few, many or a size class.

>TRBV7-9|TRBJ1-6|TRBD1|.
CAKGHTGAQSSYNSPLHF
TGTGCCAAGGGGCATACAGGGGCCCAAAGCTCCTATAATTCACCCCTCCACTTT
>TRBV30|TRBJ2-3|TRBD1|.
CAWSYRGTDTQYF
TGTGCCTGGAGCTACAGGGGTACAGATACGCAGTATTTT
>TRBV18|TRBJ1-1|TRBD1|.
CASSLRDSLNTEAFF
TGTGCCAGCTCACTCCGGGACAGCTTGAACACTGAAGCTTTCTTT
>TRBV30|TRBJ1-3|.|few
CAWTTSYQGTIYF
TGTGCCTGGACTACATCATACCAGGGCACCATATATTTT
>TRBV2|TRBJ1-1|.|.
CASLSQGNTEAFF
TGTGCCAGTCTATCTCAGGGGAACACTGAAGCTTTCTTT
>TRBV6-6|TRBJ1-2|.|.
CASTQEAKDYGYTF
TGTGCCAGCACTCAGGAGGCCAAAGACTATGGCTACACCTTC
>TRBV10-1|TRBJ2-1|.|few
CASSEWTRNEQFF
TGCGCCAGCAGTGAGTGGACACGTAATGAGCAGTTCTTC
>TRBV5-5|TRBJ1-1|TRBD1|.
CASSLAPGTGVMNTEAFF
TGTGCCAGCAGCTTGGCTCCCGGGACAGGAGTTATGAACACTGAAGCTTTCTTT
>TRBV2|TRBJ2-5|TRBD2|.
CASSEGLADQETQYF
TGTGCCAGCAGCGAGGGACTAGCGGACCAAGAGACCCAGTACTTC
>TRBV4-1|TRBJ1-2|TRBD1|.
CASSHIRTGYGYTF
TGCGCCAGCAGCCATATTAGGACAGGGTATGGCTACACCTTC
>TRBV5-1|TRBJ2-1|TRBD2|.
CASSPLTSGGFEQFF
TGCGCCAGCAGCCCCCTGACTAGCGGGGGGTTTGAGCAGTTCTTC
>TRBV4-2|TRBJ2-1|.|.
CASSQSGGVNEQFF
TGTGCCAGCAGCCAATCCGGAGGGGTTAATGAGCAGTTCTTC
>TRBV3-1/TRBV3-2|TRBJ2-7|TRBD2|few
CASSQELAGVREQYF
TGTGCCAGCAGCCAAGAACTAGCGGGAGTTCGTGAGCAGTACTTC
>TRBV18|TRBJ2-7|TRBD1|.
CASSRTGNEQYF
TGTGCCAGCTCAAGGACAGGGAACGAGCAGTACTTC
>TRBV10-3|TRBJ2-5|.|.
CAIGAGIAETQYF
TGTGCCATAGGTGCGGGGATTGCAGAGACCCAGTACTTC
>TRBV3-1/TRBV3-2|TRBJ1-1|.|.
CASSRRGNTEAFF
TGTGCCAGCAGCCGGCGAGGAAACACTGAAGCTTTCTTT
>TRBV3-1/TRBV3-2|TRBJ1-5|.|.
CASSQSGQPQHF
TGTGCCAGCAGCCAATCGGGTCAGCCCCAGCATTTT
>TRBV24-1|TRBJ1-2|.|.
CATSQGAGYTF
TGTGCCACCAGTCAAGGGGCTGGCTACACCTTC
>TRBV28|TRBJ2-7|.|once
CATLGGLSYEQYF
TGTGCCACCCTAGGAGGACTTAGCTACGAGCAGTACTTC
>TRBV19|TRBJ1-2|TRBD1|few
CASRITQGAGGYTF
TGTGCCAGTAGAATCACTCAGGGGGCTGGAGGCTACACCTTC
>TRBV28|TRBJ1-5|TRBD1|.
CASKITGVYQPQHF
TGTGCCAGCAAGATAACAGGGGTCTATCAGCCCCAGCATTTT
>TRBV30|TRBJ1-1|.|.
CAWETGNGGAFF
TGTGCCTGGGAAACAGGGAACGGAGGAGCTTTCTTT
>TRBV30|TRBJ1-6|.|.
CAWSTSTGGPLHF
TGTGCCTGGAGTACATCGACAGGCGGGCCCCTCCACTTT
>TRBV12-3/TRBV12-4|TRBJ1-1|.|.
CASSSPGTEAFF
TGTGCCAGCAGTTCCCCCGGGACAGAAGCTTTCTTT
>TRBV19|TRBJ1-5|.|.
CASSARSGLSNQPQHF
TGTGCCAGTAGTGCCCGTTCAGGCCTTAGCAATCAGCCCCAGCATTTT
>TRBV19|TRBJ1-4|.|few
CASSISGRINEKLFF
TGTGCCAGTAGTATAAGCGGCAGGATTAATGAAAAACTGTTTTTT
>TRBV2|TRBJ1-1|.|.
CASTPLVRTEAFF
TGTGCCAGCACCCCTCTGGTGCGGACTGAAGCTTTCTTT
>TRBV18|TRBJ2-7|TRBD2|few
CASSPTSGRGVRYEQYF
TGTGCCAGCTCCCCGACTAGCGGGAGGGGAGTGAGGTACGAGCAGTACTTC
>TRBV5-4|TRBJ2-1|.|.
CASSLFGGADEQFF
TGTGCCAGCAGCTTGTTTGGGGGGGCAGATGAGCAGTTCTTC
>TRBV3-1/TRBV3-2|TRBJ2-3|.|.
CASSLLRGDTQYF
TGTGCCAGCAGCCTTCTTAGGGGAGATACGCAGTATTTT
>TRBV2|TRBJ1-1|.|.
CASTTTGNTEAFF
TGTGCCAGCACCACCACGGGTAACACTGAAGCTTTCTTT
>TRBV12-3/TRBV12-4|TRBJ1-1|.|.
CASSFLRYTEAFF
TGTGCCAGCAGTTTTCTCAGGTACACTGAAGCTTTCTTT
>TRBV30|TRBJ2-1|TRBD2|.
CACTGTSVNEQFF
TGTGCCTGTACCGGGACTAGCGTCAATGAGCAGTTCTTC
>TRBV11-3|TRBJ2-2|TRBD1|.
CASSLGGTVETGELFF
TGTGCCAGCAGCTTAGGGGGGACAGTCGAGACCGGGGAGCTGTTTTTT
>TRBV9|TRBJ2-5|TRBD2|.
CASSAGLAGTTQYF
TGTGCCAGCAGCGCAGGACTAGCGGGAACGACCCAGTACTTC
>TRBV2|TRBJ1-5|.|.
CASSEALLGQLNQPQHF
TGTGCCAGCAGTGAAGCCCTACTCGGACAGCTGAATCAGCCCCAGCATTTT
>TRBV12-5|TRBJ2-1|TRBD1|.
CASGLGPGQGNEQFF
TGTGCTAGTGGTTTGGGCCCGGGACAGGGGAATGAGCAGTTCTTC